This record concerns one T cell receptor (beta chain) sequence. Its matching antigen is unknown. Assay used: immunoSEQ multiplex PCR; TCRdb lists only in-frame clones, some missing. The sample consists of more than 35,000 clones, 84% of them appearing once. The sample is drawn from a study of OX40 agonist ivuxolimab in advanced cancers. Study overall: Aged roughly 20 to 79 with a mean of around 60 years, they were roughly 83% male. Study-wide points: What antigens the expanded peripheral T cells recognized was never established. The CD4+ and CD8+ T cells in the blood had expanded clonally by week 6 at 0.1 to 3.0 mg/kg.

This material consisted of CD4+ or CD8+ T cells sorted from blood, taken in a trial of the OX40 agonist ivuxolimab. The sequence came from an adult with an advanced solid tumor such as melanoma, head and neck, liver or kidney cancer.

CDR3 in DNA: TGTGCCAGCAGCTTAGGTGCGCAGTATTTT. Translated, it gives CASSLGAQYF. This chain links TRBV7-2 with TRBJ2-3; D is uncertain. Germline V gene lookup returns CDR1 SGHTA and CDR2 FQGNSA. Trimming stripped 1 base from V and 10 bases from J, with 3 bases between. The CDR3 covers 10 residues.